This entry features one T cell receptor beta chain sequence. Antigen unknown. Clones were sequenced by immunoSEQ multiplex PCR, and TCRdb holds only the in-frame ones, with some missing. This table holds more than 65,000 clones, around four fifths found once. The data stem from a study of T cell responses to AZD1222 COVID-19 vaccine. Study outcomes and limitations: Compared with day 0, the breadth and depth of the Spike-specific TCR repertoire rose significantly after two doses of AZD1222.

Germline values: CDR1 SGHAT, CDR2 FQNNGV. V was trimmed by 1 base and J by 7 bases, leaving 14 bases between them. The CDR3 is 14 amino acids. The chain couples TRBV11-2 to TRBJ2-7; D call uncertain. The receptor's source is an adult who received the AZD1222 COVID-19 vaccine. Sequenced material: peripheral blood, taken 28 days after the second AZD1222 dose. The CDR3 loop reads CASSLGRSFVEQYF. CDR3 nucleotides: TGTGCCAGCAGCTTAGGTCGCAGTTTTGTAGAGCAGTACTTC. The full variable domain, in which reference TRBV11-2 and TRBJ2-7 provide the parts outside the CDR3, is EAGVAQSPRYKIIEKRQSVAFWCNPISGHATLYWYQQILGQGPKLLIQFQNNGVVDDSQLPKDRFSAERLKGVDSTLKIQPAKLEDSAVYLCASSLGRSFVEQYFGPGTRLTVT.